Sequencing of this TCR beta chain was carried out in a study of persistence of HIV-infected CD4 T cells. Whole-study findings and limits: Antigen-responding cells were enriched for degenerate expanded CDR3beta sequences. The rare CMV-responding cells with HIV-1 proviruses were not separately TCR-sequenced.

Lysates of CMV-infected fibroblasts at approximately 10 ug/mL stimulated these cells. Sorting of responding CD4+ T cells relied on upregulated CD40 ligand together with CD69. CD8+ T cells were removed from PBMCs prior to stimulation. The libraries were made with immunoSEQ version 4 in survey mode. Genomic DNA was diluted to 10 ng/uL, up to 1 ug per sample. The assay was immunoSEQ multiplex PCR, and TCRdb's table has in-frame clones only and misses some. This sample has 15,000 to 20,000 clones; about 65% occur once, and the top ten carry roughly 7.7%. This clone has more than one count but fewer than ten. Antigen specificity is unknown. The sequence derives from an adult woman with HIV who was CMV-seropositive. The sequencing here drew on CD4+ T cells sorted from PBMCs after approximately 20-hour stimulation, taken from a patient who received antiretroviral therapy.

CDR3 nucleotide sequence: TGCGCCAGCAGCCCCGGGACGGTTAATTCACCCCTCCACTTT. Translated, it gives CASSPGTVNSPLHF. V is TRBV5-1 and J is TRBJ1-6, with D tentatively TRBD1 (5 bases). Germline lookup yields CDR1 SGHRS and CDR2 YFSETQ. Trimming removed 4 bases from V and 6 bases from J, with 11 bases in between. The length of the CDR3 is 14 residues.